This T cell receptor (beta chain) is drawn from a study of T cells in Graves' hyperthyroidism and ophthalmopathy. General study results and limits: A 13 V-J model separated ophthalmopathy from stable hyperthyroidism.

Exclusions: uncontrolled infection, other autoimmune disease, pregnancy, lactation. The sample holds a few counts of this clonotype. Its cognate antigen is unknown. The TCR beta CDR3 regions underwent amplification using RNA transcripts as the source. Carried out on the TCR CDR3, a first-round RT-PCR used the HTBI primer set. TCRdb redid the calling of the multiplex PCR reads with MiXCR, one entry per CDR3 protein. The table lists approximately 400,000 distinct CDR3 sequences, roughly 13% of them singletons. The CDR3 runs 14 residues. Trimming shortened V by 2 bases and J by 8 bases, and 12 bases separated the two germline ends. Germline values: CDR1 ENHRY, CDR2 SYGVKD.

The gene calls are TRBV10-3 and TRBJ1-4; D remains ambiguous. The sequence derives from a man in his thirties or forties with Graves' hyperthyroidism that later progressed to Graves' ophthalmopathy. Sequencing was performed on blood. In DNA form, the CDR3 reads TGTGCCATCAGTGAGGAGGGTTTAGGAGAAAAACTGTTTTTT. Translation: CAISEEGLGEKLFF.